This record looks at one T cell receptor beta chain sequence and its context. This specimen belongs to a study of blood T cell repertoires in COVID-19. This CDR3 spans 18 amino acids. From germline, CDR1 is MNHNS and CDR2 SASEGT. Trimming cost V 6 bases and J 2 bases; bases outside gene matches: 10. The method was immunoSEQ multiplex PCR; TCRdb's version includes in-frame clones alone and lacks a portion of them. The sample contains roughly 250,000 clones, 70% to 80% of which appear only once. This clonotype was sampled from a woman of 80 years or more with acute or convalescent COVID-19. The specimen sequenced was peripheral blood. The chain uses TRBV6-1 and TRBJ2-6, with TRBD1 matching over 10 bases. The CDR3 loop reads CASRESRDRGTGANVLTF. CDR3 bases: TGTGCCAGCAGGGAATCCCGGGACAGGGGAACTGGGGCCAACGTCCTGACTTTC.